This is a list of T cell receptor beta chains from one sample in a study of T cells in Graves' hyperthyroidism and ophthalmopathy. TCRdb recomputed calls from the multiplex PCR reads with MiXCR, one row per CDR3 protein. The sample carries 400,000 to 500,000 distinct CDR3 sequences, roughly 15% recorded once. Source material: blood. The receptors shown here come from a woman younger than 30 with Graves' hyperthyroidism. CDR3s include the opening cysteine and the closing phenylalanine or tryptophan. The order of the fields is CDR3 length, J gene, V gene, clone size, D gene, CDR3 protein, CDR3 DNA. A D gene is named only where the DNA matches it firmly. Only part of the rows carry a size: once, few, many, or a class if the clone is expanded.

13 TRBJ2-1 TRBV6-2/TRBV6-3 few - CASSYLGAGEQFF TGTGCCAGCAGTTACCTGGGGGCCGGTGAGCAGTTCTTC
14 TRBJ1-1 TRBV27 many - CASKYGAPNTEAFF TGTGCCAGCAAATATGGGGCACCCAACACTGAAGCTTTCTTT
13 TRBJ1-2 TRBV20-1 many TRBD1 CSATQQGENGYTF TGCAGTGCTACCCAACAGGGGGAAAATGGCTACACCTTC
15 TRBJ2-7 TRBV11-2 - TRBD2 CASSLIVAGVGEQYF TGTGCCAGCAGCTTGATTGTAGCGGGAGTGGGGGAGCAGTACTTC
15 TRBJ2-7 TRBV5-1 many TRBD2 CASTKMAGGVYEQYF TGCGCCAGCACGAAGATGGCGGGGGGCGTGTACGAGCAGTACTTC
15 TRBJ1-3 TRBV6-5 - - CASSYGAWTGNTIYF TGTGCCAGCAGTTACGGGGCCTGGACTGGAAACACCATATATTTT
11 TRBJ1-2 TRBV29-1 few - CSVDGVLGYTF TGCAGCGTTGATGGCGTCCTGGGCTACACCTTC
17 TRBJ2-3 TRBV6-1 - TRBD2 CASSPRTSGRARDTQYF TGTGCCAGCAGCCCTAGGACTAGCGGGAGGGCGAGGGATACGCAGTATTTT
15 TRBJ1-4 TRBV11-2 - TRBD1 CASSSDETGAEKLFF TGTGCCAGCAGCTCTGACGAGACAGGGGCTGAAAAACTGTTTTTT
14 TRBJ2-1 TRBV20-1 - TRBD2 CSATTSGRGSEQFF TGCAGTGCTACGACTAGCGGGAGGGGTAGTGAGCAGTTCTTC
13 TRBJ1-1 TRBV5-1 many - CASSTGPGTEAFF TGCGCCAGCAGCACGGGGCCGGGCACTGAAGCTTTCTTT
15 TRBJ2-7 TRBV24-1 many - CATSEGRDASYEQYF TGTGCCACCAGTGAAGGTAGGGACGCCTCCTACGAGCAGTACTTC
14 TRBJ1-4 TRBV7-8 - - CASSATISGEKLFF TGTGCCAGCAGCGCCACAATTTCCGGCGAAAAACTGTTTTTT
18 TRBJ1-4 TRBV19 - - CACSSWSGAGATNEKLFF TGTGCCTGTAGTAGTTGGTCGGGAGCCGGCGCAACTAATGAAAAACTGTTTTTT
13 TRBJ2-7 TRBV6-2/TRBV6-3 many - CASSYPPVYEQYF TGTGCCAGCAGTTACCCCCCGGTCTACGAGCAGTACTTC
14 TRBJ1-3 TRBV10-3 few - CATQRVDSGNTIYF TGTGCCACCCAAAGAGTTGACTCTGGAAACACCATATATTTT
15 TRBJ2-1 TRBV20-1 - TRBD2 CSARRGTSGSNEQFF TGCAGTGCTCGCCGCGGGACTAGCGGGAGTAATGAGCAGTTCTTC
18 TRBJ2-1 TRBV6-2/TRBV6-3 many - CASSYVGTPIPTYNEQFF TGTGCCAGCAGTTACGTAGGGACGCCGATTCCCACCTACAATGAGCAGTTCTTC
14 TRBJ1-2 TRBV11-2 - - CASSRDVRWNGYTF TGTGCCAGCAGCCGCGATGTGAGGTGGAATGGCTACACCTTC
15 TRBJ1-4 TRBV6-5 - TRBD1 CASSYTGTADEKLFF TGTGCCAGCAGTTACACCGGGACAGCCGATGAAAAACTGTTTTTT
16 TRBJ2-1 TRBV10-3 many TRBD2 CAISEYSGIGSGEQFF TGTGCCATCAGTGAGTACAGCGGGATTGGGTCCGGTGAGCAGTTCTTC
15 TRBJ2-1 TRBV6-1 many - CASSAVGGLVNEQFF TGTGCCAGCAGTGCCGTGGGGGGCCTGGTTAATGAGCAGTTCTTC
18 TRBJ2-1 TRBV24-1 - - CATSDFDTSYLSYNEQFF TGTGCCACCAGTGATTTTGACACTAGCTACCTTTCTTACAATGAGCAGTTCTTC
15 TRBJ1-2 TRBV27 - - CASTLYGRGGYGYTF TGTGCCAGCACCCTTTATGGTAGGGGAGGGTATGGCTACACCTTC
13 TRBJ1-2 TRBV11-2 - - CASSLVANYGYTF TGTGCCAGCAGCTTAGTGGCTAACTATGGCTACACCTTC
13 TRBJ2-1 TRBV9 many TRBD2 CASSLAGLNEQFF TGTGCCAGCAGCCTAGCGGGCCTCAATGAGCAGTTCTTC
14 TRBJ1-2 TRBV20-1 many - CSARDYRGDYGYTF TGCAGTGCTAGAGATTACCGGGGTGACTATGGCTACACCTTC
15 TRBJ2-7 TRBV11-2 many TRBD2 CASSFSLREGYEQYF TGTGCCAGCAGCTTTTCCTTGCGGGAGGGCTACGAGCAGTACTTC
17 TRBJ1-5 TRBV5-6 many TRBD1 CASSKRQGGNFGQPQHF TGTGCCAGCAGCAAGAGACAGGGAGGTAACTTTGGTCAGCCCCAGCATTTT
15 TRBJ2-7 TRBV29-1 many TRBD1 CSADPGTGEFGEQYF TGCAGCGCCGACCCCGGGACAGGGGAATTTGGCGAGCAGTACTTC
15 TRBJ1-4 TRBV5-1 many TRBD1 CASSPEGTANEKLFF TGCGCCAGCAGCCCTGAAGGGACAGCTAATGAAAAACTGTTTTTT
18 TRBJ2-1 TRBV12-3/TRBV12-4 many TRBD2 CASSFQGRPGLAVGEQFF TGTGCCAGCAGTTTTCAGGGACGACCGGGACTAGCCGTGGGTGAGCAGTTCTTC
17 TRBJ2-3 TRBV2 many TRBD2 CASRTGLAGLGGDTQYF TGTGCCAGCAGGACCGGACTAGCGGGCCTTGGCGGAGATACGCAGTATTTT
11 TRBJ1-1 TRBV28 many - CASRFGGQAFF TGTGCCAGCAGGTTCGGGGGGCAAGCTTTCTTT
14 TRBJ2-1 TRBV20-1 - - CSARVPPLYNEQFF TGCAGTGCTAGGGTTCCTCCCCTATACAATGAGCAGTTCTTC
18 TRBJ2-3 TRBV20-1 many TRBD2 CSAEGLAGAAHPTDTQYF TGCAGTGCCGAGGGACTAGCGGGAGCCGCACACCCCACAGATACGCAGTATTTT
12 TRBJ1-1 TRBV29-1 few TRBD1 CSVRRGTDEAFF TGCAGCGTTCGAAGGGGGACAGATGAAGCTTTCTTT
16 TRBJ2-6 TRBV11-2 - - CASSLMAGSGANVLTF TGTGCCAGCAGCTTAATGGCAGGGTCTGGGGCCAACGTCCTGACTTTC
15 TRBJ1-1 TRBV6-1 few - CASTLPVADFTEAFF TGTGCCAGCACCCTCCCGGTGGCGGATTTCACTGAAGCTTTCTTT
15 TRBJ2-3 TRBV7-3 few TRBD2 CASSLTSGREDTQYF TGTGCCAGCAGCTTAACTAGCGGGAGAGAAGATACGCAGTATTTT
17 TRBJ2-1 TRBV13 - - CASSLGLNPTPGSEQFF TGTGCCAGCAGCTTAGGTCTAAACCCGACCCCTGGCTCTGAGCAGTTCTTC
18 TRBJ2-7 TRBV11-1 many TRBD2 CASSLTSPTSGRSYEQYF TGTGCCAGCAGCTTAACCAGCCCCACTAGCGGGAGGTCCTACGAGCAGTACTTC
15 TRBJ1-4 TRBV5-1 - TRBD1 CASSATQGWNEKLFF TGCGCCAGCAGCGCCACACAGGGGTGGAATGAAAAACTGTTTTTT
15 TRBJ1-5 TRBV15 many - CATSSDQRAFQPQHF TGTGCCACCAGCAGCGACCAACGGGCCTTTCAGCCCCAGCATTTT
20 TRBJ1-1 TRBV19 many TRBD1 CASSIRPVWDRGLFGTEAFF TGTGCCAGTAGTATCCGGCCGGTGTGGGACAGGGGGCTCTTTGGCACTGAAGCTTTCTTT
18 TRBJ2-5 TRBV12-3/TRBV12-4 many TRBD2 CASSLVGLAGDGQETQYF TGTGCCAGCAGTTTAGTCGGTCTAGCGGGAGATGGCCAAGAGACCCAGTACTTC
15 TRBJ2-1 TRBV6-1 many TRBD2 CASSYDWTSGDEQFF TGTGCCAGCAGTTACGACTGGACTAGCGGCGATGAGCAGTTCTTC
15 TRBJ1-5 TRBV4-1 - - CASSQGGAGGQPQHF TGCGCCAGCAGCCAGGGGGGAGCTGGGGGTCAGCCCCAGCATTTT
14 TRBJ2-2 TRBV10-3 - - CVISESDRTGELFF TGTGTCATCAGTGAGTCGGACCGGACCGGGGAGCTGTTTTTT
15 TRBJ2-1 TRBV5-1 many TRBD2 CASSLEGGPYNEQFF TGCGCCAGCAGCTTGGAGGGAGGGCCCTACAATGAGCAGTTCTTC
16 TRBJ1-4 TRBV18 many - CASSPEARGSNEKLFF TGTGCCAGCTCACCCGAGGCGCGGGGCTCTAATGAAAAACTGTTTTTT
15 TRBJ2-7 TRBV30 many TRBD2 CAWGDSGSNPYEQYF TGTGCCTGGGGAGATAGCGGGTCCAATCCCTACGAGCAGTACTTC
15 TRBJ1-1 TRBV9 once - CASSAGTPGVGKAFF TGTGCCAGCAGCGCCGGGACACCGGGGGTAGGTAAAGCTTTCTTT